A selection of T cell receptor beta chains follows, all from one sample in a study of CD8 T cell repertoires and HIV-1 epitope variants. Their antigen targets remain unknown. Some clones are missing from TCRdb's copy, which holds only in-frame ones; the method was immunoSEQ multiplex PCR. The sample carries several thousand clones, approximately 60% recorded once. Sequenced input: cultured CD8+ T cells derived from PBMCs. Source of these receptors: a male donor with HIV. Both conserved end residues are part of each CDR3. Fields, in order: V gene, J gene, CDR3 protein.

v_call: TRBV28
j_call: TRBJ2-7
cdr3_aa: CASSGGGSYEQYF

v_call: TRBV19
j_call: TRBJ2-3
cdr3_aa: CASSTGPETDTQYF

v_call: TRBV27
j_call: TRBJ1-2
cdr3_aa: CASSFWPLSDGYTF

v_call: TRBV6-5
j_call: TRBJ1-5
cdr3_aa: CASSHSEEEGQPQHF

v_call: TRBV27
j_call: TRBJ1-1
cdr3_aa: CASSFGQGDTEAFF

v_call: TRBV27
j_call: TRBJ2-5
cdr3_aa: CASSGAAALQETQYF

v_call: TRBV11-2
j_call: TRBJ2-7
cdr3_aa: CASSSDRVYEQYF

v_call: TRBV5-4
j_call: TRBJ2-7
cdr3_aa: CTSSLGGEQYF

v_call: TRBV21-1
j_call: TRBJ1-1
cdr3_aa: CASRIQRRGQVPSRANTEAFF

v_call: TRBV2
j_call: TRBJ2-2
cdr3_aa: CASSLGLVRTGELFF

v_call: TRBV27
j_call: TRBJ1-2
cdr3_aa: CASSSLNYGYTF

v_call: TRBV19
j_call: TRBJ1-1
cdr3_aa: CASSMGGTGGTEAFF

v_call: TRBV29-1
j_call: TRBJ1-2
cdr3_aa: CSAVQGANYGYTF

v_call: TRBV13
j_call: TRBJ2-1
cdr3_aa: CASGTLAGTYNEQFF

v_call: TRBV28
j_call: TRBJ1-2
cdr3_aa: CASMGQGRGGYTF

v_call: TRBV5-1
j_call: TRBJ2-2
cdr3_aa: CASSGDGAGELFF

v_call: TRBV4-3
j_call: TRBJ2-3
cdr3_aa: CASSQGLRADTQYF

v_call: TRBV2
j_call: TRBJ2-7
cdr3_aa: CASSRQGARYEQYF

v_call: TRBV19
j_call: TRBJ2-6
cdr3_aa: CASSMRLPGANVLTF

v_call: TRBV7-9
j_call: TRBJ2-3
cdr3_aa: CASSPGADTQYF

v_call: TRBV11-2
j_call: TRBJ2-2
cdr3_aa: CASSQGHTGELFF

v_call: TRBV6-5
j_call: TRBJ2-1
cdr3_aa: CASSPGGGEQFF

v_call: TRBV6-5
j_call: TRBJ2-7
cdr3_aa: CASSYAPDGGSYEQYF

v_call: TRBV4-3
j_call: TRBJ1-1
cdr3_aa: CASSRQQGGAEAFF

v_call: TRBV19
j_call: TRBJ2-7
cdr3_aa: CASSIDSGGSYEQYF

v_call: TRBV11-2
j_call: TRBJ2-3
cdr3_aa: CASRSGLAGADTQYF

v_call: TRBV15
j_call: TRBJ2-5
cdr3_aa: CATSSGLAEEETQYF

v_call: TRBV6-5
j_call: TRBJ2-1
cdr3_aa: CASSLDREQFF

v_call: TRBV5-5
j_call: TRBJ1-5
cdr3_aa: CASSFQGADQPQHF

v_call: TRBV6-5
j_call: .
cdr3_aa: CASSYSGDVYEQYF

v_call: TRBV5-1
j_call: TRBJ2-5
cdr3_aa: CASSLTGGEETQYF

v_call: TRBV19
j_call: TRBJ2-7
cdr3_aa: CASSISSGAYEQYF

v_call: TRBV14
j_call: TRBJ2-1
cdr3_aa: CASSQDRKPYNEQFF

v_call: TRBV2
j_call: TRBJ2-7
cdr3_aa: CASCMGGYYEQYF

v_call: TRBV5-8
j_call: TRBJ1-2
cdr3_aa: CASSLGQGIPYGYTF

v_call: TRBV6-4
j_call: TRBJ2-2
cdr3_aa: CASTGTGGTGELFF

v_call: TRBV6-5
j_call: TRBJ2-7
cdr3_aa: CASSYSILYEQYF

v_call: TRBV25-1
j_call: TRBJ1-1
cdr3_aa: CASSEYLVTDRDGTEAFF

v_call: TRBV5-1
j_call: TRBJ1-4
cdr3_aa: CASSRDLGASNEKLFF

v_call: TRBV5-4
j_call: TRBJ2-3
cdr3_aa: CASSHDPGQYF

v_call: TRBV6-6
j_call: TRBJ1-5
cdr3_aa: CASSSEGQGGQPQHF

v_call: TRBV2
j_call: TRBJ1-4
cdr3_aa: CASSGEANEKLFF